Here is one T cell receptor (beta chain) with its context. Its antigen is still unknown. A clone one base away is much larger, so this may be a read error. Per sample, extraction of total RNA gave at least 5.5 micrograms in every case. The germline V gene has CDR1 SGHKS and CDR2 YYEKEE (reference sequence). The CDR3 contains 15 residues. Trimming took off 4 bases at V and 0 bases at J, with 13 bases between the two ends. The sample comes from a study of blood T cells in healthy people across ages. Regarding the study as a whole: TCR beta diversity per million T cells fell roughly linearly with age. When one million T cells were used, diversity estimates were thought to be underestimates.

For the second PCR, which ran for about 6 to 11 cycles, a sample-barcoded 5' primer and a J-beta primer mix were used. TCRdb re-derived calls from the 5' RACE reads in MiXCR, one entry per CDR3 protein. Of fewer than 2,000,000 distinct CDR3 sequences in the sample, about 31% were seen once. The receptor's source is a woman aged 25 to 45 in good health. Material: blood. V and J are TRBV5-5 and TRBJ1-2; the D is unclear. The chain's CDR3 is CASSPIPQANYGYTF. CDR3 DNA sequence: TGTGCCAGCAGCCCCATTCCGCAGGCTAACTATGGCTACACCTTC. Looking up the rest from reference TRBV5-5 and TRBJ1-2 gives the full variable domain: DAGVTQSPTHLIKTRGQQVTLRCSPISGHKSVSWYQQVLGQGPQFIFQYYEKEERGRGNFPDRFSARQFPNYSSELNVNALLLGDSALYLCASSPIPQANYGYTFGSGTRLTVV.